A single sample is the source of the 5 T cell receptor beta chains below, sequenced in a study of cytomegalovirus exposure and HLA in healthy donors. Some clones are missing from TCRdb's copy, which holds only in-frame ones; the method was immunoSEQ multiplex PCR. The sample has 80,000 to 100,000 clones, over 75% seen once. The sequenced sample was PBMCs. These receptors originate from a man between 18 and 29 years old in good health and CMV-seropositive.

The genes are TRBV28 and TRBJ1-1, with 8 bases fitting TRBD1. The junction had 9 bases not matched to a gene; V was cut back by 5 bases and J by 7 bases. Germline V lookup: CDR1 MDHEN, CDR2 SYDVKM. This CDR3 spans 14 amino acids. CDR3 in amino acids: CASSVTGVVGEAFF. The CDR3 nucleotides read TGTGCCAGCAGTGTGACAGGGGTCGTAGGTGAAGCTTTCTTT.

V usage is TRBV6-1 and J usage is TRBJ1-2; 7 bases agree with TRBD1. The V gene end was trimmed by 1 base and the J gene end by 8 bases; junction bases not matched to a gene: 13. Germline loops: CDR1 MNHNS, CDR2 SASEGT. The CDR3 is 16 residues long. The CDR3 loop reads CASSEDGWLGGRGYTF. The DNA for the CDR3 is TGTGCCAGCAGTGAAGACGGCTGGTTAGGGGGCCGGGGCTACACCTTC.

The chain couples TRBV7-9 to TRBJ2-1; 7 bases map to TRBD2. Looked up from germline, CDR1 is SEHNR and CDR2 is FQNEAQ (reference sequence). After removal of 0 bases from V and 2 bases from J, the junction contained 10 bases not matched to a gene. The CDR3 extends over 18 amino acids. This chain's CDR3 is CASSLARVGRGPYNEQFF. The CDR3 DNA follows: TGTGCCAGCAGCTTAGCGAGGGTTGGGAGGGGACCCTACAATGAGCAGTTCTTC.

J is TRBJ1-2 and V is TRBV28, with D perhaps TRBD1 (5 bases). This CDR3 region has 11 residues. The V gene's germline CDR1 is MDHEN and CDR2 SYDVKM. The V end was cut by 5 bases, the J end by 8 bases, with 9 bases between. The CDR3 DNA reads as TGTGCCAGCAGTGGGGCTGGGGGCTACACCTTC. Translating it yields CASSGAGGYTF.

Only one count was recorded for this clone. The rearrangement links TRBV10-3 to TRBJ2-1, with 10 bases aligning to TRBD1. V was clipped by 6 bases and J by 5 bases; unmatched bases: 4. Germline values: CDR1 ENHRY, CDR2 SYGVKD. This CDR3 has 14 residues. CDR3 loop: CAIRPGTGDNEQFF. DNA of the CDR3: TGTGCCATCAGGCCCGGGACAGGGGACAATGAGCAGTTCTTC.